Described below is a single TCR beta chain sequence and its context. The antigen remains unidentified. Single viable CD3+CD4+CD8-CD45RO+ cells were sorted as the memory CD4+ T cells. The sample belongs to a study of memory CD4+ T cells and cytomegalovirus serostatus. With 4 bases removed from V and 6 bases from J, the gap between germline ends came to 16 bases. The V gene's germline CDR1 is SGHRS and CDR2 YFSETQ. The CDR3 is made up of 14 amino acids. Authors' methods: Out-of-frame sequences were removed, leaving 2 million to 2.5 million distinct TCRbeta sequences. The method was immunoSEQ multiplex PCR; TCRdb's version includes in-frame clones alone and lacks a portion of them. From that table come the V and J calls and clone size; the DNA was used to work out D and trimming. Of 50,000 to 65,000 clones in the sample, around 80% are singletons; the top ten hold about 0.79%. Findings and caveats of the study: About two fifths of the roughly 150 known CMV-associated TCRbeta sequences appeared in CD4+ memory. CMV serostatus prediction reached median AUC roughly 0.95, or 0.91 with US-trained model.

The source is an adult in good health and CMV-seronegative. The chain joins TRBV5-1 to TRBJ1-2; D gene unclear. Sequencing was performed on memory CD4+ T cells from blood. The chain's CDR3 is CASSVDVGSNGYTF. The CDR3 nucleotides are TGCGCCAGCAGCGTGGACGTCGGTAGTAATGGCTACACCTTC.